This note documents a single T cell receptor beta chain sequence. Anyone with autoimmune disease history or systemic immunosuppression was excluded. The V end was cut by 2 bases, the J end by 5 bases, with 15 bases between. Germline values: CDR1 KGHSH, CDR2 LQKENI. There are 15 residues in the CDR3. The entry originates in a study of OX40 agonist ivuxolimab in advanced cancers. Whole-study context: Patients treated during dose escalation were battling hepatocellular carcinoma, melanoma, renal cell or head and neck cancer.

Profiling relied on immunoSEQ multiplex PCR, and the TCRdb table lists in-frame clones only, not all of them. The sample yields about 75,000 clones, about 88% seen once. The sample was CD4+ or CD8+ T cells sorted from blood, taken in a trial of the OX40 agonist ivuxolimab. This chain connects TRBV18 to TRBJ1-2; D not resolved. The clonotype was recovered from an adult with an advanced solid tumor such as melanoma, head and neck, liver or kidney cancer. CDR3: CASSPGQASWYGYTF. Here the CDR3 DNA reads TGTGCCAGCTCACCAGGCCAGGCTTCTTGGTATGGCTACACCTTC.